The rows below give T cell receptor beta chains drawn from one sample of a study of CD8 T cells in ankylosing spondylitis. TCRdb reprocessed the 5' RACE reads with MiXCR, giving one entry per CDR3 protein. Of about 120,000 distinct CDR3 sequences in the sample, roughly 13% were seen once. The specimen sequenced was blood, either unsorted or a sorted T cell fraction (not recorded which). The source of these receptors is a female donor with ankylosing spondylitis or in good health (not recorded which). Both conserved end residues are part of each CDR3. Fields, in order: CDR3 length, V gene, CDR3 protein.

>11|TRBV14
CASSRRGEQYF
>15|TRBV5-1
CASSRDRAASYEQYF
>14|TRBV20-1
CSARDHRGRNEQFF
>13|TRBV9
CASSVTYTDEQYF
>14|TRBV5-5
CANSRAGHYNEQFF
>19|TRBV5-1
CASSGGTGGSLSGANVLTF
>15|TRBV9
CASSVNPERTGELFF
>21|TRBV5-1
CANKGDGNDGVRTDSNQPQHF
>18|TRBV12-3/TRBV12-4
CASSFILGWMQNTGELFF
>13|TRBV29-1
CSVYPGPLYEQYF
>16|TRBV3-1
CASSQAGAGAKNIQYF
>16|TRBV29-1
CSVVKRTGGTNTEAFF
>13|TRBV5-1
CASRMTGGTEAFF